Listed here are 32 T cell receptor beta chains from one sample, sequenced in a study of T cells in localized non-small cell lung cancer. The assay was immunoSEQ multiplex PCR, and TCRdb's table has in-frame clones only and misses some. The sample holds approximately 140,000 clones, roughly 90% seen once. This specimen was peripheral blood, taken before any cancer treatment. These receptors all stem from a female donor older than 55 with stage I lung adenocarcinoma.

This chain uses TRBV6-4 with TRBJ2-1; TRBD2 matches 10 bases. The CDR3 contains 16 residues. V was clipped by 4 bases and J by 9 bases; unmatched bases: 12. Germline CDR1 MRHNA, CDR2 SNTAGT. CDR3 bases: TGTGCCAGCAGTGTCGAGGGACTAGCGAGCAACAGTGAGCAGTTCTTC. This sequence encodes CASSVEGLASNSEQFF.

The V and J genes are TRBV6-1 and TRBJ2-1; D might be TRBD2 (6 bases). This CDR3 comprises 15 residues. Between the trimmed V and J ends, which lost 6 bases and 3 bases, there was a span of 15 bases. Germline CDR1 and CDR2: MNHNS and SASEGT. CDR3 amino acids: CASSLFGGDYNEQFF. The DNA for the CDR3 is TGTGCCAGCAGCCTTTTCGGGGGAGACTACAATGAGCAGTTCTTC.

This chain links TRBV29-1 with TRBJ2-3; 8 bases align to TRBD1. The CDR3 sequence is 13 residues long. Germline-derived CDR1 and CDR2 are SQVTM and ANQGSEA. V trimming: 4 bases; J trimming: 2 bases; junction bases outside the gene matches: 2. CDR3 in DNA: TGCAGCGTTGGGGACAGGTACACAGATACGCAGTATTTT. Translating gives CSVGDRYTDTQYF.

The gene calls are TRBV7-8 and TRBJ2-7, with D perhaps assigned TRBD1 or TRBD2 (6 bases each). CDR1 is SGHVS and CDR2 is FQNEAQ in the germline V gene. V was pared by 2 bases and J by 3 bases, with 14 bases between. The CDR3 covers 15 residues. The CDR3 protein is CASSLKLEGVYEQYF. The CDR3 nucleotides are TGTGCCAGCAGCTTAAAACTGGAGGGGGTCTACGAGCAGTACTTC. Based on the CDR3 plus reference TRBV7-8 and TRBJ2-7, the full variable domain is GAGVSQSPRYKVAKRGQDVALRCDPISGHVSLFWYQQALGQGPEFLTYFQNEAQLDKSGLPSDRFFAERPEGSVSTLKIQRTQQEDSAVYLCASSLKLEGVYEQYFGPGTRLTVT.

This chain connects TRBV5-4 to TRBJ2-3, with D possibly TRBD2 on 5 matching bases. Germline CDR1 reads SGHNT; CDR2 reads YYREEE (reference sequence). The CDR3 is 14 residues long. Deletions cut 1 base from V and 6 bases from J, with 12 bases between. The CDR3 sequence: CASSLNPRGDTQYF. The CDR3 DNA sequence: TGTGCCAGCAGCTTGAATCCCAGAGGGGATACGCAGTATTTT.

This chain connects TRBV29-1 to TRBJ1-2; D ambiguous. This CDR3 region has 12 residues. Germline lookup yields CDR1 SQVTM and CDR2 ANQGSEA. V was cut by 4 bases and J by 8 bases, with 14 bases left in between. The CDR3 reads CSVGDTYGGYTF. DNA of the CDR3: TGCAGCGTTGGGGATACTTATGGGGGCTACACCTTC.

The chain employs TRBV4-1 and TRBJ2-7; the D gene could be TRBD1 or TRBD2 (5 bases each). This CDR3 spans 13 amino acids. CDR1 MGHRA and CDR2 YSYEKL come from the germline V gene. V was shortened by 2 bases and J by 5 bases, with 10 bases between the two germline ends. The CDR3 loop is CASSQPMGDEQYF. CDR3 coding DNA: TGCGCCAGCAGCCAACCCATGGGGGACGAGCAGTACTTC.

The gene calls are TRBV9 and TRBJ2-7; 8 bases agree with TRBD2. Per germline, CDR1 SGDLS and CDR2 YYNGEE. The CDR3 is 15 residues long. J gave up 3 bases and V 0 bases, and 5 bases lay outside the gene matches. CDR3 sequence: CASSVEVSGSYEQYF. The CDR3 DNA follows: TGTGCCAGCAGCGTAGAGGTGAGCGGGAGCTACGAGCAGTACTTC.

CDR3 protein: CSVEDLFSSYNEQFF. The CDR3 DNA follows: TGCAGCGTTGAGGACCTGTTTAGCTCCTACAATGAGCAGTTCTTC. The genes are TRBV29-1 and TRBJ2-1; unclear D gene. V dropped 3 bases and J dropped 0 bases, with 12 bases sitting between them. This CDR3 has 15 residues. Germline V lookup: CDR1 SQVTM, CDR2 ANQGSEA.

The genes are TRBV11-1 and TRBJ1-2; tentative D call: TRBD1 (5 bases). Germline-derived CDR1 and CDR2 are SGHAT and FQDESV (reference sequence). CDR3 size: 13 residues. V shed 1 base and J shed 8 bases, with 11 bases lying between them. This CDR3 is CASSLVSRGGYTF. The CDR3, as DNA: TGTGCCAGCAGCTTAGTGTCGAGGGGAGGCTACACCTTC.

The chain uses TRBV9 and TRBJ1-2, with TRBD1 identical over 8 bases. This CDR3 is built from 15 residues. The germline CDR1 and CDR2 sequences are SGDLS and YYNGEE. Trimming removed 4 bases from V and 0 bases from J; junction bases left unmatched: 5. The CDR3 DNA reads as TGTGCCAGCAGCAGAGACAGGGGAGCTAACTATGGCTACACCTTC. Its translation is CASSRDRGANYGYTF.

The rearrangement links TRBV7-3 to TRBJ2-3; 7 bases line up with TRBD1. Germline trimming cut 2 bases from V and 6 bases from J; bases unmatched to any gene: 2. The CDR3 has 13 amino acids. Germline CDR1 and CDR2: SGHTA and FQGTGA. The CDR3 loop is CASSLDRVDTQYF. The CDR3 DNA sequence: TGTGCCAGCAGCTTAGACAGGGTGGATACGCAGTATTTT.

In nucleotides, the CDR3 is TGTGCCAGCAGGATCAGCGGGACCGATACGCAGTATTTT. Translating it yields CASRISGTDTQYF. The chain uses TRBV7-9 and TRBJ2-3; TRBD2 agrees at 7 bases. Germline V gene data show CDR1 as SEHNR and CDR2 as FQNEAQ (reference sequence). The CDR3 totals 13 residues. The J segment lost 6 bases and the V segment lost 6 bases, leaving 6 bases of the junction unmatched.

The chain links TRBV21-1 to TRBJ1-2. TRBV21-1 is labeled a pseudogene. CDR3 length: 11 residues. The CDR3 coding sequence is TGTTCCCTAGTTTTCGGCTATGGCTACACCTTC. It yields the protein CSLVFGYGYTF.

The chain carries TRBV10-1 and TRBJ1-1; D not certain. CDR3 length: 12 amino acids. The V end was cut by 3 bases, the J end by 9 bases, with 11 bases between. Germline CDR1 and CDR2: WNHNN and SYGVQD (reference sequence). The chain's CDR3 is CASSDPQTKAFF. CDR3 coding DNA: TGCGCCAGCAGTGACCCCCAGACGAAAGCTTTCTTT.

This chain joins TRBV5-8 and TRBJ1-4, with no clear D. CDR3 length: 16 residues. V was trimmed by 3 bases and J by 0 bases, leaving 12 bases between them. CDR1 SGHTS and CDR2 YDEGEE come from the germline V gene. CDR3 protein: CASSSGLIPTNEKLFF. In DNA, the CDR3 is TGTGCCAGCAGCTCCGGATTAATACCAACTAATGAAAAACTGTTTTTT.

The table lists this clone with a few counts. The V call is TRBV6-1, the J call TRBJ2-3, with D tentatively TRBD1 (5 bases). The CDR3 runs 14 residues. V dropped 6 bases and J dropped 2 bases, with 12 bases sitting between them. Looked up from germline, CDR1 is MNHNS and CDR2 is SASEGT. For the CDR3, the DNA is TGTGCCAGCAGACTACAGGAGTCCACAGATACGCAGTATTTT. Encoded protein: CASRLQESTDTQYF.

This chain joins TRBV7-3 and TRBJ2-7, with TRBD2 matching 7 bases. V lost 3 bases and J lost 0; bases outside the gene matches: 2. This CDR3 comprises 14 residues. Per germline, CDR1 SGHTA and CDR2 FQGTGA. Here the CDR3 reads CASSFGGGSYEQYF. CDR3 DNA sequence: TGTGCCAGCAGCTTCGGCGGGGGCTCCTACGAGCAGTACTTC.

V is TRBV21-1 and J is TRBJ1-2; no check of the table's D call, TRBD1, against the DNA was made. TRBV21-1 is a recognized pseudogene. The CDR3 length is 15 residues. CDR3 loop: CASSKGSFVLRGYTF. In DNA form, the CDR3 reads TGTGCCAGCAGCAAAGGCAGTTTTGTCTTACGCGGCTACACCTTC.

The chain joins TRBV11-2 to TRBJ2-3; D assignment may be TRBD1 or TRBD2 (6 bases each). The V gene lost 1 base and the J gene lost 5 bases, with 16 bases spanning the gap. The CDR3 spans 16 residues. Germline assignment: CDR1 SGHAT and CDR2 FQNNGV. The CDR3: CASSLVLGGGRDTQYF. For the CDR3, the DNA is TGTGCCAGCAGCTTAGTCCTCGGAGGGGGACGAGATACGCAGTATTTT.

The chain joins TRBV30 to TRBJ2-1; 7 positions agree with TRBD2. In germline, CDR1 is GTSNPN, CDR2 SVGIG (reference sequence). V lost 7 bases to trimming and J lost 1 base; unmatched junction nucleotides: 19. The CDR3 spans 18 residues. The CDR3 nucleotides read TGTGCCTCCACCGAGGGGCTACGGGGGAGGGTGTCCTACAATGAGCAGTTCTTC. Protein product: CASTEGLRGRVSYNEQFF.

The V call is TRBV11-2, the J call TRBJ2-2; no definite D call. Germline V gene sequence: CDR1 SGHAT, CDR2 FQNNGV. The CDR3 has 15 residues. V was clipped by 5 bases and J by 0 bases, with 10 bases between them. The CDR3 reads CASSRGRTNTGELFF. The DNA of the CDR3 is TGTGCCAGCAGCAGAGGACGAACGAACACCGGGGAGCTGTTTTTT.

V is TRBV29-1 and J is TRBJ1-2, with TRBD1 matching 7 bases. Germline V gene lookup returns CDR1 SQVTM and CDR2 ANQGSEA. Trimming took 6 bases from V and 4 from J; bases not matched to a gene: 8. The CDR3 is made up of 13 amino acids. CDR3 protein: CSVRDRGSYGYTF. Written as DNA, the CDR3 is TGCAGCGTACGGGACAGAGGGAGCTATGGCTACACCTTC.

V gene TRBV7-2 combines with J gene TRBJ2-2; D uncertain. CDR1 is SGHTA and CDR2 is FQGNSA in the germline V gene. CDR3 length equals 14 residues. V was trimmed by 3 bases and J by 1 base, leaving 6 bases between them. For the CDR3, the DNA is TGTGCCAGCAGCTTCGACTGGAACACCGGGGAGCTGTTTTTT. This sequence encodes CASSFDWNTGELFF.

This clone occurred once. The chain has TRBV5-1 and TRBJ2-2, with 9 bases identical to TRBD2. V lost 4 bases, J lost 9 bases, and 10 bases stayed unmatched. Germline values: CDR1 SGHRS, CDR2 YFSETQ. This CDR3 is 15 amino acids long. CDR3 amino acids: CASSQGTSSRRELFF. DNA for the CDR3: TGCGCCAGCAGCCAAGGGACTAGCTCAAGGCGGGAGCTGTTTTTT.

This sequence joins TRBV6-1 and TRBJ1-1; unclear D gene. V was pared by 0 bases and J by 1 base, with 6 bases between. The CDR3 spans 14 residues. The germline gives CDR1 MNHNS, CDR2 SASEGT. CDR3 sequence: CASSEAAGNTEAFF. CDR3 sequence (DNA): TGTGCCAGCAGTGAAGCGGCAGGGAACACTGAAGCTTTCTTT.

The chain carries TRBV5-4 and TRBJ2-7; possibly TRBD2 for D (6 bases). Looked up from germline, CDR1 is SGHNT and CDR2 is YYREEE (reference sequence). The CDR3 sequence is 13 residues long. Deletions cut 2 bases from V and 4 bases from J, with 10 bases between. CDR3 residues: CASSFMGGYEQYF. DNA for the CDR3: TGTGCCAGCAGCTTTATGGGGGGTTACGAGCAGTACTTC.

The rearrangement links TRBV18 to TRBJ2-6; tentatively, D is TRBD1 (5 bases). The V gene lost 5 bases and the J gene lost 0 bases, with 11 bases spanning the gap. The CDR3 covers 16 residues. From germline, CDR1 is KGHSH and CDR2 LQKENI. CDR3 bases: TGTGCCAGCTCAGGGGCTTTTAGCTCTGGGGCCAACGTCCTGACTTTC. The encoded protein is CASSGAFSSGANVLTF.

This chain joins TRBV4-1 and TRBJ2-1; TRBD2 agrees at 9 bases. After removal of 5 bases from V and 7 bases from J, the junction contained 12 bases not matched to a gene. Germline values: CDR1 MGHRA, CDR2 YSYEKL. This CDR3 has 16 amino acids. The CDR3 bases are TGCGCCAGCAGCACCGGTGCGGTAGCGGGAGCAAATGAGCAGTTCTTC. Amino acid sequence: CASSTGAVAGANEQFF.

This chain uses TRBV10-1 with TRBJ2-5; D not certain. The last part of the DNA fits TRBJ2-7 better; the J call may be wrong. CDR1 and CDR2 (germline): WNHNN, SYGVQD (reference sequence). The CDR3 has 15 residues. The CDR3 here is CASSEPASETYEQYF. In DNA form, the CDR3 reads TGCGCCAGCAGTGAGCCCGCTAGTGAAACCTACGAGCAGTACTTC.

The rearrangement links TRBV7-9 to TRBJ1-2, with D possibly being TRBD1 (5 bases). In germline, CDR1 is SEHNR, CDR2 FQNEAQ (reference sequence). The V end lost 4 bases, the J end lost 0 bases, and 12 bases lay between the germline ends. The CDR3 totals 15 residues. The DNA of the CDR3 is TGTGCCAGCAGCTGGGGGACGCCCTCTAACTATGGCTACACCTTC. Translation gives CASSWGTPSNYGYTF.

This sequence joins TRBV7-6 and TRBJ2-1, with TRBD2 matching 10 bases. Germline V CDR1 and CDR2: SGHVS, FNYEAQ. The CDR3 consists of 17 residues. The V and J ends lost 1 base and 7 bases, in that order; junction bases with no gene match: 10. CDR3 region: CASSLVPSGSLSNEQFF. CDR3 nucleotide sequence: TGTGCCAGCAGCTTAGTCCCTAGCGGGAGTCTTTCAAATGAGCAGTTCTTC.